Below, 19 T cell receptor beta chains from the same sample are listed, as sequenced in a study of cytomegalovirus exposure and HLA in healthy donors. Both 60 Vbeta primers and 13 Jbeta primers went into the PCR. The method was immunoSEQ multiplex PCR; TCRdb's version includes in-frame clones alone and lacks a portion of them. The sample lists 60,000 or so clones, approximately 80% seen once, with 2.5% to 3.5% in the top ten. Sequencing input: PBMCs. The receptor source for this set is a woman between 40 and 55 years old in good health and CMV-seropositive.

This chain joins TRBV5-1 and TRBJ1-2; tentatively, D is TRBD1 (5 bases). The V gene lost 4 bases and the J gene lost 3 bases, with 19 bases spanning the gap. The CDR3 length is 16 residues. The germline V gene encodes CDR1 SGHRS and CDR2 YFSETQ. The CDR3 bases are TGCGCCAGCAGCCATCTTGGGCTCGGGGGAGACTATGGCTACACCTTC. Encoded protein: CASSHLGLGGDYGYTF.

V is TRBV27 and J is TRBJ1-2; possibly TRBD1 for D (5 bases). This CDR3 is 15 amino acids long. Germline CDR1 and CDR2: MNHEY and SMNVEV (reference sequence). Trimming took 5 bases from V and 6 from J, leaving 19 bases between them. The CDR3 region is CASSASPGRTNGYTF. The CDR3 coding sequence is TGTGCCAGCAGTGCCTCACCGGGACGGACTAATGGCTACACCTTC.

The chain has TRBV9 and TRBJ1-3; D unresolved. The germline V gene encodes CDR1 SGDLS and CDR2 YYNGEE. V was clipped by 0 bases and J by 4 bases, with 8 bases between them. This CDR3 has 14 residues. The CDR3 here is CASSVDPVGNTIYF. In nucleotides, the CDR3 is TGTGCCAGCAGCGTAGATCCCGTGGGAAACACCATATATTTT. Based on the CDR3 plus reference TRBV9 and TRBJ1-3, the full variable domain is DSGVTQTPKHLITATGQRVTLRCSPRSGDLSVYWYQQSLDQGLQFLIQYYNGEERAKGNILERFSAQQFPDLHSELNLSSLELGDSALYFCASSVDPVGNTIYFGEGSWLTVV.

This clone was counted only a few times. The rearrangement links TRBV13 to TRBJ2-5; perhaps TRBD1 as D (6 bases). The germline V gene encodes CDR1 PRHDT and CDR2 FYEKMQ (reference sequence). V gave up 3 bases and J gave up 5 bases, with 13 bases separating them. This CDR3 comprises 14 residues. The CDR3 spells CASSFLGGQETQYF. The DNA for the CDR3 is TGTGCCAGCAGCTTTCTTGGAGGACAGGAGACCCAGTACTTC.

The genes are TRBV7-2 and TRBJ2-2; 11 nucleotides line up with TRBD2. The trim removed 5 bases at V and 8 bases at J, leaving 13 bases unmatched. The V gene's germline CDR1 is SGHTA and CDR2 FQGNSA. CDR3 length: 17 amino acids. CDR3 sequence reads: CASSIDSGGALRGELFF. The CDR3 nucleotides read TGTGCCAGCAGCATCGATAGCGGGGGGGCCCTCCGAGGGGAGCTGTTTTTT.

The chain recombines TRBV15 with TRBJ1-2; D is possibly TRBD1 (5 bases). This CDR3 contains 13 residues. V lost 8 bases, J lost 3 bases, and 13 bases lay in between. CDR1 is LNHNV and CDR2 is YYDKDF in the germline V gene (reference sequence). Here the CDR3 reads CATGTGLDYGYTF. DNA for the CDR3: TGTGCCACCGGGACGGGACTAGACTATGGCTACACCTTC.

The chain couples TRBV5-6 to TRBJ2-7, with 8 positions matching TRBD1. The CDR3 has 15 residues. Germline V gene data show CDR1 as SGHDT and CDR2 as YYEEEE. The V segment lost 3 bases and the J segment 6 bases; nucleotides outside the gene matches: 11. DNA of the CDR3: TGTGCCAGCAGCTCAATGTGGACAGGGTCTAGCGAGCAGTACTTC. It yields the protein CASSSMWTGSSEQYF.

CDR3 DNA: TGTGCCAGTAGATTCGGGACAGGTCCACAGCCCCAGCATTTT. Its translation: CASRFGTGPQPQHF. The rearrangement joins TRBV19 to TRBJ1-5, with 8 bases lining up with TRBD1. CDR1 and CDR2 from the germline V gene are LNHDA and SQIVND (reference sequence). The ends lost 6 bases at V and 7 bases at J; junction bases unmatched: 8. The CDR3 runs 14 residues.

The count of this clone is one. This sequence joins TRBV7-9 and TRBJ1-1, with D unresolved. V was shortened by 5 bases and J by 3 bases, with 10 bases between the two germline ends. This CDR3 spans 13 amino acids. CDR1 and CDR2 from the germline V gene are SEHNR and FQNEAQ (reference sequence). The CDR3 is CASSPPGYTEAFF. In nucleotides, the CDR3 is TGTGCCAGCAGCCCGCCGGGATACACTGAAGCTTTCTTT.

The chain carries TRBV10-1 and TRBJ1-1, with 7 bases identical to TRBD1. Germline CDR1 is WNHNN and CDR2 is SYGVQD (reference sequence). The CDR3 spans 15 residues. With 3 bases clipped from V and 1 base from J, the junction kept 5 bases outside the gene matches. CDR3 in amino acids: CASSDSGTENTEAFF. The CDR3, as DNA: TGCGCCAGCAGTGATTCCGGGACAGAGAACACTGAAGCTTTCTTT.

The genes are TRBV27 and TRBJ2-7; 8 bases agree with TRBD1. CDR3 length: 17 residues. V was pared by 7 bases and J by 2 bases, with 16 bases of the junction left unmatched. Germline lookup yields CDR1 MNHEY and CDR2 SMNVEV (reference sequence). The CDR3 nucleotides read TGTGCCAGCAACCCTGGGACACGGACAGGGAAGACCTACGAGCAGTACTTC. Translated: CASNPGTRTGKTYEQYF.

This clone was detected a few times. The gene calls are TRBV6-6 and TRBJ2-5; 8 nucleotides line up with TRBD2. Germline V CDR1 and CDR2: MNHNY, SVGAGI (reference sequence). With 1 base clipped from V and 6 bases from J, the junction kept 7 bases outside the gene matches. The CDR3 sequence is 15 residues long. The CDR3: CASSYYFGRDQTQYF. The CDR3 DNA reads TGTGCCAGCAGTTACTATTTCGGGAGGGATCAGACCCAGTACTTC.

The J gene is TRBJ1-3, the V gene TRBV15; perhaps TRBD1 as D (5 bases). Between the trimmed V and J ends, which lost 5 bases and 3 bases, there was a span of 20 bases. The germline V gene has CDR1 LNHNV and CDR2 YYDKDF (reference sequence). The CDR3 covers 17 residues. The CDR3 nucleotides read TGTGCCACCAGCTCGAAGAAAGGGGTATTTTATGGAAACACCATATATTTT. Translating it yields CATSSKKGVFYGNTIYF.

The CDR3 bases are TGTGCCAGCAGCGTAGACAGTCTATCCTACGAGCAGTACTTC. Translated, it gives CASSVDSLSYEQYF. This sequence joins TRBV9 and TRBJ2-7, with D hard to call. V lost 0 bases and J 1 base, leaving 8 bases between the germline ends. The CDR3 loop spans 14 amino acids. Germline V gene sequence: CDR1 SGDLS, CDR2 YYNGEE.

The chain links TRBV27 to TRBJ2-7; possibly TRBD1 for D (6 bases). V lost 0 bases to trimming and J lost 3 bases, with 24 bases between them. The CDR3 loop spans 19 amino acids. Germline CDR1 is MNHEY and CDR2 is SMNVEV (reference sequence). The CDR3 protein is CASSLSSPSVWDINYEQYF. CDR3 DNA sequence: TGTGCCAGCAGTTTATCATCCCCCTCCGTCTGGGACATCAACTACGAGCAGTACTTC.

This clone has only one observation. The V and J genes are TRBV11-2 and TRBJ1-1; no reliable D call. This CDR3 has 13 amino acids. With 5 bases removed from V and 1 base from J, the gap between germline ends came to 8 bases. Germline V gives CDR1 SGHAT, CDR2 FQNNGV. The CDR3 loop reads CASSPGGNTEAFF. The CDR3 nucleotides are TGTGCCAGCAGCCCGGGTGGGAACACTGAAGCTTTCTTT. The variable domain in full, with the rest retrieved from reference TRBV11-2 and TRBJ1-1, is EAGVAQSPRYKIIEKRQSVAFWCNPISGHATLYWYQQILGQGPKLLIQFQNNGVVDDSQLPKDRFSAERLKGVDSTLKIQPAKLEDSAVYLCASSPGGNTEAFFGQGTRLTVV.

The chain combines TRBV7-8 with TRBJ2-4; weak D call: TRBD2 (5 bases). Germline lookup yields CDR1 SGHVS and CDR2 FQNEAQ. The CDR3 has 16 amino acids. The V end lost 5 bases, the J end lost 2 bases, and 16 bases lay between the germline ends. CDR3 coding DNA: TGTGCCAGCAGCACCACAGCGGTATCAACCAAAAACATTCAGTACTTC. It codes for CASSTTAVSTKNIQYF. Full variable domain (remainder filled in from reference TRBV7-8 and TRBJ2-4): GAGVSQSPRYKVAKRGQDVALRCDPISGHVSLFWYQQALGQGPEFLTYFQNEAQLDKSGLPSDRFFAERPEGSVSTLKIQRTQQEDSAVYLCASSTTAVSTKNIQYFGAGTRLSVL.

As for this clone: Germline is not matched at one junction end, which may reflect a read error. CDR3 loop: CASRTRGGTETQYF. The CDR3, as DNA: TGTGCCAGTAGGACCAGAGGGGGGACAGAGACGCAGTATTTT. This chain uses TRBV19 with TRBJ2-3; D possibly corresponds to TRBD1 (7 bases). Germline values: CDR1 LNHDA, CDR2 SQIVND (reference sequence). There are 14 residues in the CDR3.

This clone turned up a few times. J is TRBJ2-7 and V is TRBV11-2; TRBD2 matches 8 bases. This CDR3 comprises 16 residues. With 6 bases clipped from V and 4 bases from J, the junction kept 14 bases outside the gene matches. Germline V gene data show CDR1 as SGHAT and CDR2 as FQNNGV. The DNA of the CDR3 is TGTGCCAGCAGTCCATTCTCGGGACCGGGGGGGTACGAGCAGTACTTC. Translation: CASSPFSGPGGYEQYF.